This entry lists 8 T cell receptor beta chains sequenced from one sample in a study of early T cells in non-severe SARS-CoV-2 infection. MiXCR, applied by TCRdb to the 5' RACE reads, yields one record per CDR3 protein. The table lists roughly 100,000 distinct CDR3 sequences, over 10% of them singletons, with roughly 6.3% in the top ten. Source material: whole blood. The receptors were sampled from an adult who was a healthcare worker with PCR-confirmed SARS-CoV-2 infection or an uninfected control (not recorded which).

This chain joins TRBV27 and TRBJ2-7, with D hard to call. The CDR3 consists of 12 residues. From germline, CDR1 is MNHEY and CDR2 SMNVEV (reference sequence). V lost 7 bases, J lost 2 bases, and 9 bases lay in between. The chain's CDR3 is CASTRPTYEQYF. CDR3 bases: TGTGCCAGCACCAGACCGACCTACGAGCAGTACTTC.

Here the CDR3 DNA reads TGTGCCAGCAGCCAAGAACGGGTGTTGGGATGGACCGGGGAGCTGTTTTTT. It codes for CASSQERVLGWTGELFF. The chain employs TRBV3-1 and TRBJ2-2; unclear D gene. The CDR3 consists of 17 residues. Germline CDR1 LGHDT, CDR2 YNNKEL (reference sequence). Trimming shortened V by 0 bases and J by 5 bases, and 16 bases separated the two germline ends.

There are many counts of this clonotype. V and J are TRBV28 and TRBJ2-7; D is unresolved. Trimming stripped 5 bases from V and 3 bases from J, with 11 bases between. The CDR3 has 13 amino acids. From germline, CDR1 is MDHEN and CDR2 SYDVKM. The chain's CDR3 is CASSPVLLYEQYF. In DNA, the CDR3 is TGTGCCAGCAGTCCGGTCTTGCTCTACGAGCAGTACTTC.

V and J are TRBV7-9 and TRBJ2-1; D remains ambiguous. The CDR3 has 13 amino acids. Germline loops: CDR1 SEHNR, CDR2 FQNEAQ (reference sequence). Trimming removed 0 bases from V and 4 bases from J, with 4 bases in between. The CDR3 coding sequence is TGTGCCAGCAGCTTAGCGAGGTACAATGAGCAGTTCTTC. It encodes CASSLARYNEQFF.

The V call is TRBV7-8, the J call TRBJ2-7, with 8 bases identical to TRBD2. Per germline, CDR1 SGHVS and CDR2 FQNEAQ. With V trimmed by 1 base and J by 2 bases, 10 bases remained unmatched. This CDR3 is 17 amino acids long. In nucleotides, the CDR3 is TGTGCCAGCAGCTTAGGGCCCCAGACTAGCGTTCCCTACGAGCAGTACTTC. It is translated as CASSLGPQTSVPYEQYF.

In regard to this clonotype: This may be a read error: a much more frequent sequence differs by one nucleotide. The chain uses TRBV7-9 and TRBJ2-1; D gene uncertain. Germline CDR1 is SEHNR and CDR2 is FQNEAQ (reference sequence). The CDR3 loop spans 15 amino acids. The CDR3 nucleotides read TGTGTCAGCACTGGGGAAGGAAGCTCCTACAATGAGCAGTTCTTC. Its protein is CVSTGEGSSYNEQFF.

This clonotype was seen a handful of times. The rearrangement links TRBV28 to TRBJ1-1, with 7 bases lining up with TRBD1. The V segment lost 3 bases and the J segment 0 bases; nucleotides outside the gene matches: 10. There are 17 residues in the CDR3. Germline V gene lookup returns CDR1 MDHEN and CDR2 SYDVKM. In nucleotides, the CDR3 is TGTGCCAGCAGTTTGTTTCCCTTGACAGGGATGAACACTGAAGCTTTCTTT. This sequence encodes CASSLFPLTGMNTEAFF.

This clonotype was observed a handful of times. This chain's CDR3 is CSASWGDGYNEQFF. Here the CDR3 DNA reads TGCAGTGCTAGTTGGGGAGATGGGTACAATGAGCAGTTCTTC. The chain carries TRBV20-1 and TRBJ2-1; tentative D call: TRBD2 (5 bases). CDR1 is DFQATT and CDR2 is SNEGSKA in the germline V gene (reference sequence). The CDR3 runs 14 residues. The germline V and J ends were trimmed by 3 bases and 4 bases, with 13 bases remaining between them.